This record covers a single T cell receptor beta chain. The target antigen is unknown. Generated by immunoSEQ multiplex PCR, the TCRdb table keeps only in-frame clones and is missing some. The sample yields about 600,000 clones, roughly 98% seen once. Terminally differentiated effector memory CD45RA+ cells were excluded from the naive CD8 cells, which were CD45RO-negative and positively selected for CCR7. CDR1 SGHAT and CDR2 FQNNGV come from the germline V gene. V lost 5 bases and J 5 bases, leaving 15 bases between the germline ends. This CDR3 has 14 residues. This sample was included in a study of shared clonotypes between healthy human individuals. Study as a whole: Ranging from 18 to 49 in age, donors were two women and three men. Per-donor plates numbered three CD4 naive, three CD4 memory, two CD8 naive and one CD8 memory.

Study results and caveats: Sorted-subset sequencing, rarefaction showed, was incomplete despite large depth. Naive subsets generally had larger estimated richness than memory subsets.

V is TRBV11-2 and J is TRBJ2-5, with D possibly TRBD2 on 5 matching bases. Sequenced material: naive CD8+ T cells sorted from blood. The sequence derives from a man between 25 and 39 years old in good health. CDR3 in DNA: TGTGCCAGCAGCAAGGAGGTTGGTCTGGAGACCCAGTACTTC. It encodes CASSKEVGLETQYF.